The 16 T cell receptor beta chains reported below all come from one sample, sequenced in a study of blood T cell repertoires in COVID-19. TCRdb's copy holds only in-frame clones and misses some; the assay was immunoSEQ multiplex PCR. The sample contains 250,000 or so clones, over 70% of which appear only once. The sample comprised peripheral blood. These receptors all come from a woman older than 75 with acute or convalescent COVID-19.

This rearrangement joins TRBV28 to TRBJ2-7; a weak D match, TRBD2 (5 bases). Germline CDR1 and CDR2: MDHEN and SYDVKM. CDR3 size: 13 residues. V gave up 3 bases and J gave up 3 bases, with 9 bases separating them. The CDR3 reads CASSFDGIYEQYF. For the CDR3, the DNA is TGTGCCAGCAGTTTCGACGGGATCTACGAGCAGTACTTC.

This clone was counted between two and nine times. The chain joins TRBV21-1 to TRBJ1-5; TRBD1, the table's D call, was not compared with the DNA. TRBV21-1 is classified as a pseudogene. The CDR3 is 17 amino acids. This chain's CDR3 is CASSYVQTGQGKQPQHF. CDR3 nucleotides: TGTGCCAGCAGCTACGTACAAACGGGACAGGGGAAGCAGCCCCAGCATTTT.

V usage is TRBV11-3 and J usage is TRBJ2-5; D perhaps matches TRBD1 (6 bases). V lost 5 bases to trimming and J lost 5 bases, with 9 bases between them. The germline CDR1 and CDR2 sequences are SGHNT and YENEEA. The CDR3 covers 12 residues. The CDR3 DNA is TGTGCCAGCAGCCGCCAGGGGGAGACCCAGTACTTC. This encodes CASSRQGETQYF.

The genes are TRBV25-1 and TRBJ2-2, with a weak D call TRBD1 (6 bases). The CDR3 is made up of 17 amino acids. Trimming removed 2 bases from V and 6 bases from J, with 19 bases in between. Per germline, CDR1 MGHDK and CDR2 SYGVNS. The CDR3 protein is CASSENRRQAIPGELFF. CDR3 nucleotides: TGTGCCAGCAGTGAAAATCGTAGACAGGCTATCCCCGGGGAGCTGTTTTTT.

This clone turned up a few times. J is TRBJ1-5 and V is TRBV6-5; D not resolved. The CDR3 extends over 14 amino acids. The V end was cut by 6 bases, the J end by 2 bases, with 11 bases between. Germline loops: CDR1 MNHEY, CDR2 SVGAGI. CDR3 in DNA: TGTGCCAGCAGGGGAGACACCCGCAATCAGCCCCAGCATTTT. Its translation: CASRGDTRNQPQHF.

V usage is TRBV13 and J usage is TRBJ2-7, with D tentatively TRBD1 (6 bases). The length of the CDR3 is 14 residues. The V end was cut by 4 bases, the J end by 1 base, with 11 bases between. From germline, CDR1 is PRHDT and CDR2 FYEKMQ (reference sequence). The CDR3 here is CASSSTGSSYEQYF. The CDR3, as DNA: TGTGCCAGCAGCTCGACAGGATCTTCCTACGAGCAGTACTTC.

The chain couples TRBV2 to TRBJ1-1, with 7 nucleotides matching TRBD1. V lost 4 bases to trimming and J lost 1 base; unmatched junction nucleotides: 6. The CDR3 is 15 residues long. Germline V gives CDR1 SNHLY, CDR2 FYNNEI. CDR3 in DNA: TGTGCCAGCAGTGGGGCCTGGACAGGGAACACTGAAGCTTTCTTT. It codes for CASSGAWTGNTEAFF.

This clone was recorded a few times. This sequence joins TRBV12-3 or TRBV12-4 and TRBJ2-2; 7 nucleotides match TRBD1. The CDR3 is 13 residues long. V shed 10 bases, J shed 0 bases, and the junction held 2 bases outside the gene matches. As DNA, the CDR3 is TGTGCCATTCAGGGGGCGAACACCGGGGAGCTGTTTTTT. It codes for CAIQGANTGELFF.

This chain links TRBV10-1 with TRBJ1-2; D possibly corresponds to TRBD1 (5 bases). Trimming removed 3 bases from V and 4 bases from J, with 9 bases in between. This CDR3 has 13 residues. CDR1 is WNHNN, CDR2 SYGVQD, per germline (reference sequence). CDR3 bases: TGCGCCAGCAGTGACCGGGGGATCTATGGCTACACCTTC. This encodes CASSDRGIYGYTF.

The rearrangement links TRBV18 to TRBJ1-4; maybe TRBD1 (6 bases). Looked up from germline, CDR1 is KGHSH and CDR2 is LQKENI. The CDR3 has 14 residues. V shed 5 bases and J shed 6 bases, with 13 bases lying between them. The CDR3 spells CASSTTGMDEKLFF. As DNA, the CDR3 is TGTGCCAGCTCAACTACAGGGATGGATGAAAAACTGTTTTTT. Based on the CDR3 plus reference TRBV18 and TRBJ1-4, the full variable domain is NAGVMQNPRHLVRRRGQEARLRCSPMKGHSHVYWYRQLPEEGLKFMVYLQKENIIDESGMPKERFSAEFPKEGPSILRIQQVVRGDSAAYFCASSTTGMDEKLFFGSGTQLSVL.

The rearrangement links TRBV10-3 to TRBJ2-3; 8 bases are a match to TRBD1. From germline, CDR1 is ENHRY and CDR2 SYGVKD. The CDR3 is 15 amino acids. V gave up 4 bases and J gave up 0 bases; unmatched junction bases: 3. DNA of the CDR3: TGTGCCATCAGTGGACAGGGGACTAGCACAGATACGCAGTATTTT. It is translated as CAISGQGTSTDTQYF.

The V call is TRBV29-1, the J call TRBJ1-1; 10 bases match TRBD1. Germline V lookup: CDR1 SQVTM, CDR2 ANQGSEA. The trim removed 4 bases at V and 0 bases at J, leaving 2 bases unmatched. The CDR3 is 14 amino acids. For the CDR3, the DNA is TGCAGCGTTGTGGACAGGGGGTTGAACACTGAAGCTTTCTTT. Its protein product is CSVVDRGLNTEAFF.

The rearrangement joins TRBV7-8 to TRBJ1-6; 10 bases are a match to TRBD1. Germline V gives CDR1 SGHVS, CDR2 FQNEAQ. The CDR3 spans 19 residues. Germline trimming cut 0 bases from V and 2 bases from J; bases unmatched to any gene: 7. The CDR3 DNA is TGTGCCAGCAGCTTAGCGTGGACAGGGGGAAGTGCCTATAATTCACCCCTCCACTTT. Translated: CASSLAWTGGSAYNSPLHF.

This clone was detected a few times. The chain employs TRBV7-2 and TRBJ1-5; D remains unclear. V was clipped by 1 base and J by 7 bases, with 14 bases between them. The CDR3 is 15 amino acids. CDR1 SGHTA and CDR2 FQGNSA come from the germline V gene. CDR3 sequence: CASSLVAGSGQPQHF. CDR3 DNA sequence: TGTGCCAGCAGCTTAGTTGCGGGGTCGGGACAGCCCCAGCATTTT.

The genes are TRBV9 and TRBJ1-1; TRBD1 agrees at 9 bases. The CDR3 has 15 residues. Germline CDR1 reads SGDLS; CDR2 reads YYNGEE. The V gene end was trimmed by 4 bases and the J gene end by 4 bases; junction bases not matched to a gene: 8. The CDR3 loop reads CASSRQGEASTEAFF. Here the CDR3 DNA reads TGTGCCAGCAGCAGACAGGGGGAGGCTAGCACTGAAGCTTTCTTT.

The V and J genes are TRBV18 and TRBJ2-1; 8 positions agree with TRBD2. Germline CDR1 KGHSH, CDR2 LQKENI. This CDR3 has 11 amino acids. Trimming at V came to 9 bases and at J to 6 bases, leaving 1 base not matched to a gene. CDR3 region: CASGTSNEQFF. CDR3 in DNA: TGTGCCAGTGGGACTAGCAATGAGCAGTTCTTC.